This TCR beta chain is drawn from a study of cytomegalovirus exposure and HLA in healthy donors. Sampled while nominally healthy, donors likely had unrecorded immune exposures. Primers included in the PCR were 60 Vbeta and 13 Jbeta primers. Assay used: immunoSEQ multiplex PCR; TCRdb lists only in-frame clones, some missing. Of more than 100,000 clones in the sample, roughly 80% were seen once. With regard to this clone: Its target is unknown.

Study-level findings and limits: In a later analysis, a missense DCLRE1C variant was linked to TCR beta V- and J-gene trimming.

Sequencing was performed on PBMCs. The clonotype was recovered from a woman aged 40 to 50 in good health and CMV-seronegative.

The CDR3 is CASSFRVREGFTGELFF. CDR3 coding DNA: TGTGCCAGCAGCTTCCGTGTGAGGGAGGGGTTCACCGGGGAGCTGTTTTTT. The chain carries TRBV11-2 and TRBJ2-2, with 7 positions matching TRBD2. The germline V gene has CDR1 SGHAT and CDR2 FQNNGV. This CDR3 is 17 amino acids long. V lost 3 bases, J lost 4 bases, and 11 bases stayed unmatched.